These 10 T cell receptor beta chains originate from one sample sequenced in a study of blood T cell repertoires in COVID-19. Clones were sequenced by immunoSEQ multiplex PCR, and TCRdb holds only the in-frame ones, with some missing. Of about 240,000 clones in the sample, 65% to 90% were seen once. Material for sequencing was peripheral blood. Every receptor here comes from an older woman with acute or convalescent COVID-19.

The chain employs TRBV28 and TRBJ2-7, with 7 bases lining up with TRBD1. Looked up from germline, CDR1 is MDHEN and CDR2 is SYDVKM. The V gene end was trimmed by 3 bases and the J gene end by 1 base; junction bases not matched to a gene: 9. CDR3 length: 16 amino acids. The CDR3, as DNA: TGTGCCAGCAGTTTGAAGCCCGGGACAGTTTCCTACGAGCAGTACTTC. Protein: CASSLKPGTVSYEQYF. The complete variable domain, with remaining parts taken from reference TRBV28 and TRBJ2-7, reads DVKVTQSSRYLVKRTGEKVFLECVQDMDHENMFWYRQDPGLGLRLIYFSYDVKMKEKGDIPEGYSVSREKKERFSLILESASTNQTSMYLCASSLKPGTVSYEQYFGPGTRLTVT.

The V and J genes are TRBV27 and TRBJ2-1, with 10 bases matching TRBD1. The germline V gene has CDR1 MNHEY and CDR2 SMNVEV (reference sequence). The CDR3 has 16 amino acids. With 5 bases clipped from V and 4 bases from J, the junction kept 8 bases outside the gene matches. The CDR3 reads CASSPPPGQGYNEQFF. The CDR3 DNA sequence: TGTGCCAGCAGTCCTCCTCCGGGACAGGGGTACAATGAGCAGTTCTTC.

The rearrangement links TRBV5-5 to TRBJ1-5; D gene uncertain. V lost 2 bases to trimming and J lost 3 bases, with 12 bases between them. CDR1 and CDR2 (germline): SGHKS, YYEKEE (reference sequence). The CDR3 contains 15 residues. CDR3 DNA: TGTGCCAGCAGCTTCTTTTCAGGTCCCAATCAGCCCCAGCATTTT. This encodes CASSFFSGPNQPQHF.

The V call is TRBV10-3, the J call TRBJ2-1, with TRBD1 identical over 7 bases. Germline CDR1 and CDR2: ENHRY and SYGVKD. The CDR3 consists of 12 residues. V gave up 7 bases and J gave up 10 bases; unmatched junction bases: 7. CDR3 bases: TGTGCCATCAAAGAAGGGACAGAAGAGCAGTTCTTC. It encodes CAIKEGTEEQFF.

The rearrangement uses TRBV7-9 and TRBJ2-3; 8 positions match TRBD2. The V gene end was trimmed by 5 bases and the J gene end by 3 bases; junction bases not matched to a gene: 10. The germline CDR1 and CDR2 sequences are SEHNR and FQNEAQ (reference sequence). The CDR3 spans 16 residues. CDR3 sequence reads: CASSPGSGGGTDTQYF. CDR3 nucleotide sequence: TGTGCCAGCAGCCCCGGTTCCGGCGGGGGGACAGATACGCAGTATTTT.

The chain links TRBV7-8 to TRBJ1-5; 10 nucleotides match TRBD1. J gave up 3 bases and V 5 bases, and 7 bases lay outside the gene matches. The CDR3 loop spans 16 amino acids. Germline lookup yields CDR1 SGHVS and CDR2 FQNEAQ. CDR3 DNA: TGTGCCAGCAGCCTTCGGACAGGGGGGAACAATCAGCCCCAGCATTTT. This codes for CASSLRTGGNNQPQHF.

The table lists this clone with a count of one. CDR3 coding DNA: TGCGCCAGCAGCCAGCAAGGTCCGGGACAGCAGTATTTT. Encoded protein: CASSQQGPGQQYF. The chain has TRBV4-1 and TRBJ2-3, with a possible D match to TRBD1 (6 bases). Germline assignment: CDR1 MGHRA and CDR2 YSYEKL. The CDR3 consists of 13 residues. Trimming took 3 bases from V and 11 from J, leaving 15 bases between them.

The chain couples TRBV6-5 to TRBJ2-5; 7 bases match TRBD2. The germline gives CDR1 MNHEY, CDR2 SVGAGI. The J segment lost 4 bases and the V segment lost 6 bases, leaving 11 bases of the junction unmatched. This CDR3 comprises 15 residues. CDR3 in amino acids: CASRPSSWGGETQYF. Written as DNA, the CDR3 is TGTGCCAGCAGGCCAAGTTCATGGGGGGGAGAGACCCAGTACTTC.

This clone was recorded at least ten times. V is TRBV7-2 and J is TRBJ1-3; 10 nucleotides agree with TRBD1. Germline CDR1 SGHTA, CDR2 FQGNSA. The CDR3 has 16 residues. V lost 3 bases and J lost 3; bases outside the gene matches: 5. The DNA of the CDR3 is TGTGCCAGCAGCTTTGCGGGACAGGGGAATGGAAACACCATATATTTT. Translating it yields CASSFAGQGNGNTIYF.

V is TRBV19 and J is TRBJ2-3; no definite D call. This CDR3 is 12 amino acids long. The germline CDR1 and CDR2 sequences are LNHDA and SQIVND (reference sequence). The ends were cut back, 6 bases at V and 0 bases at J, with 4 bases in the middle. The CDR3 sequence: CASSQSTDTQYF. CDR3 DNA sequence: TGTGCCAGTAGCCAGAGCACAGATACGCAGTATTTT.